The present entry profiles one T cell receptor beta chain with its context. The sample belongs to a study of blood T cell repertoires in COVID-19. In the study overall: Acute and convalescent COVID-19 specimens originated in the United States, Italy and Spain. In each case, the material was cDNA or gDNA derived from T cells, B-cell-depleted T cells, or PBMCs.

How the authors handled the data: Estimation of nucleated cell counts was performed using reference gene primer amplification. The assay was immunoSEQ multiplex PCR, and TCRdb's table has in-frame clones only and misses some. V, J and clone size are those of that table, while D and trimming were read from the DNA. The sample has approximately 99,000 clones; roughly 78% are singletons. With 6 bases removed from V and 2 bases from J, the gap between germline ends came to 14 bases. CDR1 and CDR2 (germline): MDHEN, SYDVKM. The length of the CDR3 is 14 residues. The sequence was collected from a woman aged 80 or older with active or convalescent COVID-19. Sequenced: peripheral blood. The V gene is TRBV28, the J gene TRBJ2-7; a possible D gene is TRBD2 (7 bases). CDR3 sequence reads: CASRGGVGTYEQYF. The CDR3 nucleotides read TGTGCCAGCAGAGGGGGGGTAGGAACCTACGAGCAGTACTTC.